A single sample gave rise to the 15 T cell receptor beta chains below, sequenced in a study of monozygotic twins with inflammatory bowel disease. TCRdb reprocessed the 5' RACE reads, keeping one entry per CDR3 protein, no DNA. Its listing shows 200,000 to 250,000 distinct CDR3 sequences. Input material: blood. The source is a human donor with ulcerative colitis or Crohn's disease, or a healthy co-twin of an affected twin (not recorded which).

The V gene is TRBV6-2 or TRBV6-3, the J gene TRBJ2-3. The CDR3 runs to 14 residues. The germline V gene has CDR1 MNHEY and CDR2 SVGEGT. The CDR3 is CASSYWAVTDTQYF.

The chain has TRBV12-3 or TRBV12-4 and TRBJ1-2; TCRdb indicates TRBD1, and absent DNA this call remains unverified. The CDR3 totals 14 residues. The CDR3 spells CASSFGQAPKGYTF.

The CDR3 loop is CASSRTSGRFTDTQYF. V is TRBV12-3 or TRBV12-4 and J is TRBJ2-3; TCRdb reports TRBD2, a call that lacks DNA to check it against. CDR3 length: 16 residues.

The chain recombines TRBV6-5 with TRBJ2-2; the D call from TCRdb, TRBD2, cannot be confirmed without DNA. CDR1 is MNHEY, CDR2 SVGAGI, per germline. CDR3 length equals 16 residues. The CDR3 sequence: CASSYRGGGNTGELFF.

The chain couples TRBV25-1 to TRBJ2-3; TCRdb's D gene call, TRBD2, goes unchecked for lack of DNA. The CDR3 spans 13 residues. Looked up from germline, CDR1 is MGHDK and CDR2 is SYGVNS. The CDR3 loop is CASRVRDLPTQYF. Full variable domain (remainder filled in from reference TRBV25-1 and TRBJ2-3): EADIYQTPRYLVIGTGKKITLECSQTMGHDKMYWYQQDPGMELHLIHYSYGVNSTEKGDLSSESTVSRIRTEHFPLTLESARPSHTSQYLCASRVRDLPTQYFGPGTRLTVL.

The chain is built from TRBV5-1 and TRBJ1-2; TCRdb names TRBD1, which stays unverified in the absence of DNA. CDR1 is SGHRS and CDR2 is YFSETQ in the germline V gene. The CDR3 is made up of 17 amino acids. The CDR3 spells CASSLDFGGQDHYGYTF.

The V and J genes are TRBV18 and TRBJ1-1; no DNA is available, so the TRBD1 call from TCRdb remains unchecked. Germline lookup yields CDR1 KGHSH and CDR2 LQKENI. This CDR3 is 15 amino acids long. The CDR3 region is CASSPSGGVNTEAFF.

This chain connects TRBV7-9 to TRBJ1-1. Germline CDR1 and CDR2: SEHNR and FQNEAQ (reference sequence). CDR3 size: 15 residues. CDR3 loop: CASTLTASSNTEAFF.

The genes are TRBV7-3 and TRBJ1-2; the TCRdb call, TRBD1, lacks DNA for checking. The V gene's germline CDR1 is SGHTA and CDR2 FQGTGA. CDR3 length: 15 residues. The CDR3: CASSSGTGGAYGYTF.

The genes are TRBV9 and TRBJ2-6; TCRdb selects TRBD1, and the lack of DNA leaves this call unchecked. This CDR3 has 16 amino acids. Germline V gene data show CDR1 as SGDLS and CDR2 as YYNGEE. The CDR3 sequence is CASSASQDSGANVLTF.

The rearrangement joins TRBV5-6 to TRBJ2-1; TCRdb designates TRBD1, a call that cannot be tested without DNA. The CDR3 is 12 amino acids. CDR1 is SGHDT, CDR2 YYEEEE, per germline. The CDR3 protein is CASSVGGNEQFF.

The chain has TRBV20-1 and TRBJ2-1. CDR1 is DFQATT and CDR2 is SNEGSKA in the germline V gene (reference sequence). The length of the CDR3 is 14 residues. CDR3: CSASVGGSLNEQFF.

The chain links TRBV11-2 to TRBJ1-1. The CDR3 contains 13 residues. Germline V CDR1 and CDR2: SGHAT, FQNNGV. CDR3: CASQGRLNTEAFF.

V is TRBV7-9 and J is TRBJ1-2; TCRdb lists TRBD1, though no DNA is available to test this call. The CDR3 is 14 residues long. Germline-derived CDR1 and CDR2 are SEHNR and FQNEAQ (reference sequence). CDR3 loop: CASSLRDISYGYTF.

The rearrangement uses TRBV7-8 and TRBJ2-2; checking the TCRdb D call of TRBD2 is not possible without DNA. The germline V gene has CDR1 SGHVS and CDR2 FQNEAQ. There are 16 residues in the CDR3. CDR3 residues: CASSPGTSGLTGELFF.